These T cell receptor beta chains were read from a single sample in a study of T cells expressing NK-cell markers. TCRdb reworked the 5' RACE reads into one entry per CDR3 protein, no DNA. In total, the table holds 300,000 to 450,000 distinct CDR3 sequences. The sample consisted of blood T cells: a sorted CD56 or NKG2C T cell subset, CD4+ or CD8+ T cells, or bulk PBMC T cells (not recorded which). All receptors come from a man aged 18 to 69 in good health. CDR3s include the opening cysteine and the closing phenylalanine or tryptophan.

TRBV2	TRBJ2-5	CASSPPGLARETQYF
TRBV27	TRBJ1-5	CASSPADRVGNQPQHF
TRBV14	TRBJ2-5	CASSQGTTYGTQYF
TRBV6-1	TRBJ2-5	CASSKNRDRFQETQYF
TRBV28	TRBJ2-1	CASSPLGVGFEQFF
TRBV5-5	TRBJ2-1	CASSFPGYDNEQFF
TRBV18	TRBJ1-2	CASSPLGTKGGDYGYTF
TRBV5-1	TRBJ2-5	CASSHLGRGGKETQYF
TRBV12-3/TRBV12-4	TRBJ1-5	CASSASQLGQPQHF
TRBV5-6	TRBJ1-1	CASSLGGPSGAEAFF
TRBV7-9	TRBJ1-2	CASSLARQSVYTF
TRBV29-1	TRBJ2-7	CSVSNGPTYHEQYF
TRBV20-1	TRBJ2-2	CSARGGPGTGELFF
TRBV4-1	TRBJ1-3	CASSRGVGNTIYF
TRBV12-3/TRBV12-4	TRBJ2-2	CASRRGWDGELFF
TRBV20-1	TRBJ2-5	CSAQESWGETQYF
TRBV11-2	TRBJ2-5	CASSLIGLEQETQYF
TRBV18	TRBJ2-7	CASSPSGAKSSYEQYF
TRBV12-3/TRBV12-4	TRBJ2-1	CASSWGTGPSSYNEQFF
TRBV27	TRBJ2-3	CASRLLAGATDTQYF